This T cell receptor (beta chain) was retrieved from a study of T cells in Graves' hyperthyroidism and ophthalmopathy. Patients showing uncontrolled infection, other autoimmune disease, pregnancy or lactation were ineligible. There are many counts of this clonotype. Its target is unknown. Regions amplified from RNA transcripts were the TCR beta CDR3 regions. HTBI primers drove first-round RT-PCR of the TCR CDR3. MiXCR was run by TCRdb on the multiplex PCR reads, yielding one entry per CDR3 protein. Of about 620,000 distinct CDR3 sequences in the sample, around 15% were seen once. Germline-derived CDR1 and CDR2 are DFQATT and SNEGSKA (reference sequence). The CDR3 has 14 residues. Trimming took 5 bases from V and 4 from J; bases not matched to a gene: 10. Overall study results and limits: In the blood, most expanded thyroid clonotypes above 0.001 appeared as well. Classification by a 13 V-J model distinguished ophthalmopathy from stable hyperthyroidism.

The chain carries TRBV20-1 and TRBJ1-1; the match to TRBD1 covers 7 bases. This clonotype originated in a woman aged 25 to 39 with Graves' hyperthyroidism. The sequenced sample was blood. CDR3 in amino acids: CSAESTGPGTEAFF. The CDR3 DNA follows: TGCAGTGCTGAATCGACAGGGCCCGGCACTGAAGCTTTCTTT.